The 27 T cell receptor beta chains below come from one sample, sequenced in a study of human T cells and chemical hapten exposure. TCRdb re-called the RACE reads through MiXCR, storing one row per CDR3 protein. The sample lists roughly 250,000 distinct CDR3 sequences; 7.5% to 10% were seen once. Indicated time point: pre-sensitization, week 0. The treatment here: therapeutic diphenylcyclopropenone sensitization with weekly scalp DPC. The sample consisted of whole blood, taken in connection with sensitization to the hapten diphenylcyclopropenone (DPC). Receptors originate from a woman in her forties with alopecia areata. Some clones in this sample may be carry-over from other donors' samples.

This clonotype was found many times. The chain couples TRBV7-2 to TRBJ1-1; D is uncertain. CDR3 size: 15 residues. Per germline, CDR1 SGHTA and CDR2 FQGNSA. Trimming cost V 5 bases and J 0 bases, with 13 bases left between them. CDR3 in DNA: TGTGCCAGCAGCCTCTCAGCGGCGATGAACACTGAAGCTTTCTTT. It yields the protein CASSLSAAMNTEAFF.

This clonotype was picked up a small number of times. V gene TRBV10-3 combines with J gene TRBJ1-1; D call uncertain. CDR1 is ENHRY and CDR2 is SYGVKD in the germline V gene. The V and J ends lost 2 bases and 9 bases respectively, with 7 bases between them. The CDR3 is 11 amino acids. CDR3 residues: CAISEGVKAFF. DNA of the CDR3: TGTGCCATCAGTGAGGGGGTGAAAGCTTTCTTT.

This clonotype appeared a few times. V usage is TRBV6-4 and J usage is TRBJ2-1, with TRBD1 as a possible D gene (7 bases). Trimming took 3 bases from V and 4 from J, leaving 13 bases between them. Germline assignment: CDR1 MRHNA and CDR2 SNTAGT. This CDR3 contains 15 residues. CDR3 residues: CASSERDSSYNEQFF. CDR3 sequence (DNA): TGTGCCAGCAGTGAGCGGGACAGCTCGTACAATGAGCAGTTCTTC.

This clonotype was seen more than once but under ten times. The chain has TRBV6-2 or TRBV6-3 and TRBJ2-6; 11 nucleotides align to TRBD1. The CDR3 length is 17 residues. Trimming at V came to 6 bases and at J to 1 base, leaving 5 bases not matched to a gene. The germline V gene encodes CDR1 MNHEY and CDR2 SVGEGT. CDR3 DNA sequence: TGTGCCAGCAGGGACAGGGGGCGCGGATCTGGGGCCAACGTCCTGACTTTC. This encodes CASRDRGRGSGANVLTF.

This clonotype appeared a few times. CDR3 bases: TGTGCCAGCAGCGGTAGCCGACTGGGACAGGGGAATGACAATGAGCAGTTCTTC. Protein sequence: CASSGSRLGQGNDNEQFF. The rearrangement joins TRBV11-3 to TRBJ2-1; TRBD1 agrees at 10 bases. Germline lookup yields CDR1 SGHNT and CDR2 YENEEA. V was clipped by 5 bases and J by 5 bases; unmatched bases: 15. The CDR3 is made up of 18 amino acids.

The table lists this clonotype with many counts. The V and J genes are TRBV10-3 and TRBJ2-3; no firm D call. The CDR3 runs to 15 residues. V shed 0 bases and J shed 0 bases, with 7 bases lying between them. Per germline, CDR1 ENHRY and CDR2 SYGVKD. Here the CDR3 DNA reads TGTGCCATCAGTGAGTCGAATCTTAGCACAGATACGCAGTATTTT. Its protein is CAISESNLSTDTQYF.

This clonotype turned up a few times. The CDR3, as DNA: TGCAGCGTCCAAGAAGCCCACGGGACCGGGGAGCTGTTTTTT. It yields the protein CSVQEAHGTGELFF. V usage is TRBV29-1 and J usage is TRBJ2-2; the D is unclear. There are 14 residues in the CDR3. The V gene lost 6 bases and the J gene lost 5 bases, with 16 bases spanning the gap. CDR1 is SQVTM and CDR2 is ANQGSEA in the germline V gene.

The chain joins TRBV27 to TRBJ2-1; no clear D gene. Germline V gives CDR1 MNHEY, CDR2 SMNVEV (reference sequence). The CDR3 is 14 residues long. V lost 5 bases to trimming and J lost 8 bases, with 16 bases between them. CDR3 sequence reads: CASSPRTGSDEQFF. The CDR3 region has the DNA TGTGCCAGCAGTCCTCGGACCGGATCAGATGAGCAGTTCTTC.

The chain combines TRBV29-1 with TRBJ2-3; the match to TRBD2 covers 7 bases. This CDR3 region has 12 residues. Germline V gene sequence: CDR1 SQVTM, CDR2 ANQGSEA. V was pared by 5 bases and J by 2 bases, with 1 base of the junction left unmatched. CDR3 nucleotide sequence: TGCAGCGTTAGCGGGAACACAGATACGCAGTATTTT. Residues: CSVSGNTDTQYF.

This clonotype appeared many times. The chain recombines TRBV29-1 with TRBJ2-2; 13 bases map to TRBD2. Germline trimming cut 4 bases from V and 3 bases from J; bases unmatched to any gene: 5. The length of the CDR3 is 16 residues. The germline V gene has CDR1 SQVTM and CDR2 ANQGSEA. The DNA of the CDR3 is TGCAGCGTTGTCGGACTAGCGGGAGCGTACACCGGGGAGCTGTTTTTT. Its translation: CSVVGLAGAYTGELFF.

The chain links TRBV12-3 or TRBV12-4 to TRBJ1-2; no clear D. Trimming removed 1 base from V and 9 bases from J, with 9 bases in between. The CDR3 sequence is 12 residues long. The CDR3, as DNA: TGTGCCAGCAGTTTAGGGCGGCTGAGCTACACCTTC. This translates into CASSLGRLSYTF.

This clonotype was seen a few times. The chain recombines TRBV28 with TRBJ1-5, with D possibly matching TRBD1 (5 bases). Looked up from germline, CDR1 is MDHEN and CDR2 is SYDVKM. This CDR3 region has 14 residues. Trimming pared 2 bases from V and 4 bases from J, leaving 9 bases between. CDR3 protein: CASSLRGLNQPQHF. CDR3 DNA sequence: TGTGCCAGCAGTTTACGGGGCCTAAATCAGCCCCAGCATTTT.

The CDR3 nucleotides read TGTGCCAGCAGCCTCAGCATAGCGGATAGCACAGATACGCAGTATTTT. Translating gives CASSLSIADSTDTQYF. This sequence joins TRBV27 and TRBJ2-3, with TRBD2 as a possible D gene (6 bases). The CDR3 runs to 16 residues. The V gene lost 6 bases and the J gene lost 0 bases, with 16 bases spanning the gap. Germline values: CDR1 MNHEY, CDR2 SMNVEV (reference sequence).

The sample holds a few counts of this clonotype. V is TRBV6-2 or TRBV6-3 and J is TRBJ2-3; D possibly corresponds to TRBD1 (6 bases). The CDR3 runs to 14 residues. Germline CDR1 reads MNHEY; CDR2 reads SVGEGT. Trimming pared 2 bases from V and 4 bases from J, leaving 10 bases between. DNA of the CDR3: TGTGCCAGCAGTTACAACAGGGCCTCAGATACGCAGTATTTT. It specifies CASSYNRASDTQYF.

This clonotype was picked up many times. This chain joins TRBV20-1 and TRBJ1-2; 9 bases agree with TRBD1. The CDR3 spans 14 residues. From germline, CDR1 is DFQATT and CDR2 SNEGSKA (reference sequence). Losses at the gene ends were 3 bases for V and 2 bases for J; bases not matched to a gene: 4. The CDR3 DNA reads TGCAGTGCTAGCCGGGGACAGGGAAACTATGGCTACACCTTC. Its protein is CSASRGQGNYGYTF.

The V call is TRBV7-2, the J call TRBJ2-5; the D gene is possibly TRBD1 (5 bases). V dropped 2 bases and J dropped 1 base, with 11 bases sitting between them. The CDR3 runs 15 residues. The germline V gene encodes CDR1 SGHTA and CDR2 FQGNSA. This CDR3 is CASSLSGYAQETQYF. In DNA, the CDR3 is TGTGCCAGCAGCTTATCAGGGTACGCCCAAGAGACCCAGTACTTC.

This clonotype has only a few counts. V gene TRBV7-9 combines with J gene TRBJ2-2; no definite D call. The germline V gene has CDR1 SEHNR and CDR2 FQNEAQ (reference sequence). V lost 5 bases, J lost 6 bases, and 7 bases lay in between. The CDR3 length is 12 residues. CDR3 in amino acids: CASSRPAGELFF. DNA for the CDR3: TGTGCCAGCAGCCGGCCCGCCGGGGAGCTGTTTTTT.

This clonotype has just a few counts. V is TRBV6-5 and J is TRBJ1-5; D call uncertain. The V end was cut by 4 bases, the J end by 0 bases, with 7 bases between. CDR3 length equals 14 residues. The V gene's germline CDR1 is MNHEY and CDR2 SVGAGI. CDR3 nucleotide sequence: TGTGCCAGCAGTTTTGGGCTTAGCAATCAGCCCCAGCATTTT. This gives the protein CASSFGLSNQPQHF.

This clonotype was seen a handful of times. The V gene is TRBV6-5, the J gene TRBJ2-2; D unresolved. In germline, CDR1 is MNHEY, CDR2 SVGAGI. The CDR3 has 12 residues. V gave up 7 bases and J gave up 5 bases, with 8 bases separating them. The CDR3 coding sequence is TGTGCCAGCACCAACCCGACCGGGGAGCTGTTTTTT. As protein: CASTNPTGELFF.

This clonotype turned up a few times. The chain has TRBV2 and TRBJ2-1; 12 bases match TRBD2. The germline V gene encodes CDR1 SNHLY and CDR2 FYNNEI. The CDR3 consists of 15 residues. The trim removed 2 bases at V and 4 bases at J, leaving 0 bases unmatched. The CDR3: CASSETSGRYNEQFF. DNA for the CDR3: TGTGCCAGCAGTGAAACTAGCGGGAGGTACAATGAGCAGTTCTTC.

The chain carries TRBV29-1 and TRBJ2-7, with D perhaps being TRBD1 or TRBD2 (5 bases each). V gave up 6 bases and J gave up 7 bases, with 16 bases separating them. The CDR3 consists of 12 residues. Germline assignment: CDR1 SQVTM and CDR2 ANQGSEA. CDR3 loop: CSVREIRREQYF. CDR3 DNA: TGCAGCGTCAGGGAGATTAGGAGGGAGCAGTACTTC.

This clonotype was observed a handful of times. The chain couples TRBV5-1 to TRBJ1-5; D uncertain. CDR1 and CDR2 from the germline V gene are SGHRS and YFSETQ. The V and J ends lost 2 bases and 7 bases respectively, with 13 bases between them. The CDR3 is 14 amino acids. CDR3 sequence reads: CASSLGESGQPQHF. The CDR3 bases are TGCGCCAGCAGCTTAGGAGAGAGCGGGCAGCCCCAGCATTTT.

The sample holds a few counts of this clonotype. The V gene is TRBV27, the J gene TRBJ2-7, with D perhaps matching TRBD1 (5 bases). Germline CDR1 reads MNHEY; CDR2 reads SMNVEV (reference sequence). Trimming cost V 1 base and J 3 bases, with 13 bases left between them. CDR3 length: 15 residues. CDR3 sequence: CASSLYPQGNYEQYF. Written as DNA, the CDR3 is TGTGCCAGCAGTTTATACCCGCAGGGTAACTACGAGCAGTACTTC.

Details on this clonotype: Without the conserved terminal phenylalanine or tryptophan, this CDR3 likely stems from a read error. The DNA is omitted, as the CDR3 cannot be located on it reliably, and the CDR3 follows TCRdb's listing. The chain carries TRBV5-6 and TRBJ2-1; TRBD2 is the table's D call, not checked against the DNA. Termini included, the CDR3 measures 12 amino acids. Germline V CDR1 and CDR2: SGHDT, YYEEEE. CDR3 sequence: CASSLSATSGEV.

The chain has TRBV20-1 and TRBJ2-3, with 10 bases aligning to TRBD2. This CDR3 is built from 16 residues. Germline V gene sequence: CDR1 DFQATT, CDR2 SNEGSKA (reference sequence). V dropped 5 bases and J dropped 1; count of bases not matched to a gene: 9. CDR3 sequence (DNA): TGCAGTGCTCAAGCCTGGACTAGCGGACGCACAGATACGCAGTATTTT. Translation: CSAQAWTSGRTDTQYF.

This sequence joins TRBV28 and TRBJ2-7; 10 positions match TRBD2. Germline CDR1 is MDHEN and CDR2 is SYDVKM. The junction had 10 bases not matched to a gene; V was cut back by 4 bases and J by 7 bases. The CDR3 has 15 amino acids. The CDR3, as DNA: TGTGCCAGCAGTTCCCAGCGGGAGGGGGCATTGGAGCAGTACTTC. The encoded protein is CASSSQREGALEQYF.

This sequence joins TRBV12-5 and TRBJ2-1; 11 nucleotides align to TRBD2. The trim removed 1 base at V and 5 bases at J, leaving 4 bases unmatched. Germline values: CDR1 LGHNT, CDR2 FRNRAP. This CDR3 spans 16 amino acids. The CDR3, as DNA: TGTGCTAGTGGTTTGGGACTAGCGGGAAAAAACAATGAGCAGTTCTTC. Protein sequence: CASGLGLAGKNNEQFF. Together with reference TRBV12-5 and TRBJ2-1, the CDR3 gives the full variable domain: DARVTQTPRHKVTEMGQEVTMRCQPILGHNTVFWYRQTMMQGLELLAYFRNRAPLDDSGMPKDRFSAEMPDATLATLKIQPSEPRDSAVYFCASGLGLAGKNNEQFFGPGTRLTVL.